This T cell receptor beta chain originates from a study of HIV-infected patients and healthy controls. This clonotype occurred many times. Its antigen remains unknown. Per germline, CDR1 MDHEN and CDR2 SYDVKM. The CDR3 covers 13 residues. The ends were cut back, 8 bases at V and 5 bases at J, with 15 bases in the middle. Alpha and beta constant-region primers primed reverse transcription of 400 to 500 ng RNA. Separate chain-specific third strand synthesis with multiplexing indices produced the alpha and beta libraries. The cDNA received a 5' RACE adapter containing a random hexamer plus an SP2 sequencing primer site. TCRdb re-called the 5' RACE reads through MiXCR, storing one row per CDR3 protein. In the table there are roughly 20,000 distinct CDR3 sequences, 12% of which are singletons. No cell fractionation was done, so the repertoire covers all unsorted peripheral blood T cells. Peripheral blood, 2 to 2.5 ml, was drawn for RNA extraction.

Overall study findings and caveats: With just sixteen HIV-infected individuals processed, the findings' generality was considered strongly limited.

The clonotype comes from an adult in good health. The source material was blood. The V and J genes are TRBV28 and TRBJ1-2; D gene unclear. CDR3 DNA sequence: TGTGCCAGCTTACCTGGGCTAAGGTATGGCTACACCTTC. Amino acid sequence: CASLPGLRYGYTF.